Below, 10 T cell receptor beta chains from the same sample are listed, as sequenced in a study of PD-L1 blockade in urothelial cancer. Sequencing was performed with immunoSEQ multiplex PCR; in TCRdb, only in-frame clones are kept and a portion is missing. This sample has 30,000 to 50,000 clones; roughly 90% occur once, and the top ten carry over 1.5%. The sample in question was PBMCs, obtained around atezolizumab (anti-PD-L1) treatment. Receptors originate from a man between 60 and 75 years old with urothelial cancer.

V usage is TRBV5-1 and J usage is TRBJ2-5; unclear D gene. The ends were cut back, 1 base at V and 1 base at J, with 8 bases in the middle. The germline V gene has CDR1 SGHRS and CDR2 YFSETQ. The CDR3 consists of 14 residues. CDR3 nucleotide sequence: TGCGCCAGCAGCTTGTATACAGTCCAAGAGACCCAGTACTTC. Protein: CASSLYTVQETQYF.

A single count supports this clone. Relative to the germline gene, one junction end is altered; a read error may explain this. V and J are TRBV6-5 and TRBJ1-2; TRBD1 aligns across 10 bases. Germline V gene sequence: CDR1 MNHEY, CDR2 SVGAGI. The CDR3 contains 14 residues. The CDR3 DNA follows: TGTGCCAGCAGTTACTCCCATAGGGACAGGGGACGTGCCTTC. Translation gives CASSYSHRDRGRAF.

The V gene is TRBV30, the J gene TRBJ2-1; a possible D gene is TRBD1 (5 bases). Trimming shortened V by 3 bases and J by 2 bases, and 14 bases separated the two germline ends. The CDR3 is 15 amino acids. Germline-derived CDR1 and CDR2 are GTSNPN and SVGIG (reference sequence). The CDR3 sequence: CAWREAGPPYNEQFF. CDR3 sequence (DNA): TGTGCCTGGAGAGAGGCAGGGCCCCCCTACAATGAGCAGTTCTTC.

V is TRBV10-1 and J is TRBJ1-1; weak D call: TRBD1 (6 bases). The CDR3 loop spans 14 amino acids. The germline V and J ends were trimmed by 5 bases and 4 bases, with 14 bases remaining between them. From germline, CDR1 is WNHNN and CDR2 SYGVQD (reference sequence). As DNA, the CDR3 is TGCGCCAGCAGTCCTGGACAGTCGAGCACTGAAGCTTTCTTT. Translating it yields CASSPGQSSTEAFF.

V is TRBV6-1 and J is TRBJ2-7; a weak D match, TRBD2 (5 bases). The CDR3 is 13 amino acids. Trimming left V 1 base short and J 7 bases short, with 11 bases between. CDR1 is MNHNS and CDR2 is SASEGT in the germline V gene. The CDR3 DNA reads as TGTGCCAGCAGTGAAGTGGAGGTAAAGGAGCAGTACTTC. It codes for CASSEVEVKEQYF.

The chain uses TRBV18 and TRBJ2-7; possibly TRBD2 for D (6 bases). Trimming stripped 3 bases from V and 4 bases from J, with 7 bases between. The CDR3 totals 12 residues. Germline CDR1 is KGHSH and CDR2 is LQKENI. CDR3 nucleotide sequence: TGTGCCAGCTCACCCGGGGGTTACGAGCAGTACTTC. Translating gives CASSPGGYEQYF.

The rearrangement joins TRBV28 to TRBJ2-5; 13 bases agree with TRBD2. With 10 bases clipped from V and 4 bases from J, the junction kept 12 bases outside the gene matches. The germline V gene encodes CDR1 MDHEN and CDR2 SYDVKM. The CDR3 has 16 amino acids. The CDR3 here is CATGTSGDPRGETQYF. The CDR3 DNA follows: TGTGCCACCGGGACTAGCGGGGACCCAAGGGGAGAGACCCAGTACTTC.

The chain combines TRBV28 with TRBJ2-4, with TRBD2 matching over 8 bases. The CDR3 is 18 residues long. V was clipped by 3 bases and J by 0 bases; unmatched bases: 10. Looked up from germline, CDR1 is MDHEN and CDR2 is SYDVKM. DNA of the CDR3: TGTGCCAGCAGTTTTCAGCGGGGGCGAATAATAGCCAAAAACATTCAGTACTTC. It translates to CASSFQRGRIIAKNIQYF. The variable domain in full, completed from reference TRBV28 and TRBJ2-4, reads DVKVTQSSRYLVKRTGEKVFLECVQDMDHENMFWYRQDPGLGLRLIYFSYDVKMKEKGDIPEGYSVSREKKERFSLILESASTNQTSMYLCASSFQRGRIIAKNIQYFGAGTRLSVL.

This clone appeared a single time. In nucleotides, the CDR3 is TGTGCCATCAGTGAGCGGGATCATAGGAGTATGTACGGGGAGCTGTTTTTT. The encoded protein is CAISERDHRSMYGELFF. The chain employs TRBV10-3 and TRBJ2-2, with D tentatively TRBD2 (5 bases). V lost 2 bases, J lost 7 bases, and 20 bases lay in between. The CDR3 loop spans 17 amino acids. In germline, CDR1 is ENHRY, CDR2 SYGVKD.

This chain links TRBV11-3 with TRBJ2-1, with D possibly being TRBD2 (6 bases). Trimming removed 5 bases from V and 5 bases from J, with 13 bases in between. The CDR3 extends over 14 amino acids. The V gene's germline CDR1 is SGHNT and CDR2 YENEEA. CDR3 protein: CASSPGASDNEQFF. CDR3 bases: TGTGCCAGCAGCCCCGGGGCTAGCGACAATGAGCAGTTCTTC.